This T cell receptor (beta chain) was recovered during a study of T cells after yellow fever vaccination. Overall study: Preparation used SMART-Seq v4 Ultra Low Input for the low-cell-number fractions.

The CDR3 extends over 13 amino acids. V was clipped by 2 bases and J by 4 bases, with 9 bases between them. The germline V gene has CDR1 SGHDT and CDR2 YYEEEE. TCRdb called the 5' RACE reads again in MiXCR, with one record for every CDR3 protein. The table lists about 210,000 distinct CDR3 sequences, roughly 3% of them singletons. General study findings and limits: Reappearance after the booster was observed for most primary-vaccination clones (around 95% CD4, just over 85% CD8).

There are many counts of this clonotype. Its antigen is not identified. The chain is built from TRBV5-6 and TRBJ2-5; either TRBD1 or TRBD2 may supply D (5 bases each). Sequences were derived from CD4+ T cells sorted from PBMCs, sampled 10 days after the yellow fever booster vaccination. The source is a man younger than 30 who received the YFV17D yellow fever vaccine. For the CDR3, the DNA is TGTGCCAGCAGCTTCAAGAGGGGAGAGACCCAGTACTTC. Amino acids: CASSFKRGETQYF.